The clone carrying this T cell receptor beta chain was recorded only once. The antigen remains undetermined. The V segment lost 2 bases and the J segment 3 bases; nucleotides outside the gene matches: 7. CDR3 length equals 17 residues. The germline V gene encodes CDR1 SGHAT and CDR2 FQNNGV. These data originate in a study of cytomegalovirus exposure and HLA in healthy donors. Study-wide results and limits: In the approximately 130 validation repertoires, roughly 94% of cluster scores exceeded 0, per a later analysis. In vitro data verified three CMV-associated chains as specific for CMV antigens.

Sequencing was performed with immunoSEQ multiplex PCR; in TCRdb, only in-frame clones are kept and a portion is missing. The table records about 200,000 clones, over 65% of them present only once. This receptor was identified in a woman under 30 in good health and CMV-seronegative. The rearrangement links TRBV11-2 to TRBJ2-1, with 10 bases matching TRBD2. Source material: PBMCs. The CDR3 sequence is CASSLSVAGGFYNEQFF. The CDR3 DNA reads TGTGCCAGCAGCTTATCTGTAGCGGGGGGCTTCTACAATGAGCAGTTCTTC.